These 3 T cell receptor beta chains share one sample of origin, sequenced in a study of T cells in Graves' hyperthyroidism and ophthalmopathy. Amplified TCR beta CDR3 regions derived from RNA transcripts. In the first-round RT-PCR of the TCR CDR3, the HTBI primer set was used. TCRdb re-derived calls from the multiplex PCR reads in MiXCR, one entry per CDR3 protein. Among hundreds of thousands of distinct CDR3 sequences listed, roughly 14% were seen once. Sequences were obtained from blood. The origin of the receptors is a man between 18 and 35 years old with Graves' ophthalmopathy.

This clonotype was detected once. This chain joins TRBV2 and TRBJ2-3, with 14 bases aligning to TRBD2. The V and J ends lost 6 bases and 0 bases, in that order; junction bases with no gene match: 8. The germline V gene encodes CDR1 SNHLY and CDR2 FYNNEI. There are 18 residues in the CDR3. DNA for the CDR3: TGTGCCAGCAGCGCGGGACTAGCGGGGGCCGATAGCACAGATACGCAGTATTTT. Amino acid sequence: CASSAGLAGADSTDTQYF.

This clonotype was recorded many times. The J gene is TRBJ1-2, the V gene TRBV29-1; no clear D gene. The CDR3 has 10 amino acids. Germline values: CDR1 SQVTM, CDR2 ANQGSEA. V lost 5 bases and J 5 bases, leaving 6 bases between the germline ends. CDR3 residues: CSVSDYGYTF. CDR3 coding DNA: TGCAGCGTTTCGGATTATGGCTACACCTTC.

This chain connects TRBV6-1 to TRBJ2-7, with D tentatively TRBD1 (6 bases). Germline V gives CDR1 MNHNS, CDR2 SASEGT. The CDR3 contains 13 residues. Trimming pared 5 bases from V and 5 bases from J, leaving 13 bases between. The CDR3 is CASSPGTHHEQYF. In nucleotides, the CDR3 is TGTGCCAGCAGTCCCGGGACACACCACGAGCAGTACTTC.